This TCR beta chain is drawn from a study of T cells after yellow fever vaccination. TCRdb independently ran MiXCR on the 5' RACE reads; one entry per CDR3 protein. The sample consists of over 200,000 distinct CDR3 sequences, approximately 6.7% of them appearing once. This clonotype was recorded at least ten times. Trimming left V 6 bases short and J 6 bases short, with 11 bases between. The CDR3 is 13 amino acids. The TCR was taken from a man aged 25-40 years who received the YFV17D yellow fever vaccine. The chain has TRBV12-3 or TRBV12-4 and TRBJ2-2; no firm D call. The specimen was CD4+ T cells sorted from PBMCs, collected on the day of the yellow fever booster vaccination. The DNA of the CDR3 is TGTGCCAGCAGCCCTGCATTTCCCGGGGAGCTGTTTTTT. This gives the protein CASSPAFPGELFF.